The clone carrying this TCR beta chain was counted between two and nine times. The antigen is not known. A CD45RA+ naive subset and a CD45RA-negative memory subset were split from CD4+ cells. This CDR3 has 17 residues. CDR1 and CDR2 from the germline V gene are MNHEY and SMNVEV (reference sequence). Trimming cost V 6 bases and J 1 base, with 16 bases left between them. Method: immunoSEQ multiplex PCR; TCRdb's copy keeps in-frame clones and lacks some. The sample holds about 1.1 million clones, roughly 80% seen once. The data derive from a study of shared clonotypes between healthy human individuals. Notes on the study in general: A handful of donors shared about 4.5% of their naive CD4 clonotypes.

Specimen: memory CD4+ T cells from PBMCs. Subset in this sample: CD45RA-negative fraction. The clonotype originates from a man between 18 and 29 years old in good health. Some clones in this sample may be carry-over from other donors' samples. The V and J genes are TRBV27 and TRBJ2-6, with D perhaps TRBD1 (6 bases). The CDR3 loop is CASSLGQYSSGANVLTF. The CDR3 bases are TGTGCCAGCAGCCTAGGACAGTACTCTTCTGGGGCCAACGTCCTGACTTTC. Looking up the rest from reference TRBV27 and TRBJ2-6 gives the full variable domain: EAQVTQNPRYLITVTGKKLTVTCSQNMNHEYMSWYRQDPGLGLRQIYYSMNVEVTDKGDVPEGYKVSRKEKRNFPLILESPSPNQTSLYFCASSLGQYSSGANVLTFGAGSRLTVL.